This record covers a single T cell receptor (beta chain). The antigen is not known. This may be a read error: a much more frequent sequence differs by one nucleotide. This specimen comes from a study of T-cell reconstitution after alpha-beta-depleted transplantation in children. The study, taken as a whole, reports: T-cell counts and diversity at one year post-transplant came mainly from newly produced T cells.

The library targeted TCRbeta and was prepared with unique molecular identifiers. TCRdb analysed the PCR reads with MiXCR anew, one entry per CDR3 protein. This table has tens of thousands of distinct CDR3 sequences, about 9% appearing once. Germline CDR1 reads KGHSH; CDR2 reads LQKENI. CDR3 length: 13 amino acids. The chain employs TRBV18 and TRBJ2-1; D gene ambiguous. The receptor comes from a male patient under 10 years old who had a stem cell transplant for chronic granulomatous disease, so the T cells may come from the graft donor. Material: PBMCs, mostly from graft donor cells, obtained 60 days after TCRalphabeta/CD19-depleted stem cell transplant. The CDR3 here is CASSPSGYNKQFF. CDR3 in DNA: TGTGCCAGCTCACCAAGTGGGTACAATAAGCAGTTCTTC.